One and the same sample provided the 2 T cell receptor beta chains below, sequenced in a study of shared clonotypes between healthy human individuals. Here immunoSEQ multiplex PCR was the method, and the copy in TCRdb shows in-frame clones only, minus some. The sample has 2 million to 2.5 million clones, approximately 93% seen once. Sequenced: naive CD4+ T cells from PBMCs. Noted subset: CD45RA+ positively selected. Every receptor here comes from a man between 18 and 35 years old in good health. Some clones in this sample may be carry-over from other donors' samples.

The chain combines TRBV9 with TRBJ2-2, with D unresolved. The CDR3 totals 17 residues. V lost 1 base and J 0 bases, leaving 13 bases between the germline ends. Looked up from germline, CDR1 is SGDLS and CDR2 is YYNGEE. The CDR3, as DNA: TGTGCCAGCAGCGTATCCCTTGTCGGAGCGAACACCGGGGAGCTGTTTTTT. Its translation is CASSVSLVGANTGELFF.

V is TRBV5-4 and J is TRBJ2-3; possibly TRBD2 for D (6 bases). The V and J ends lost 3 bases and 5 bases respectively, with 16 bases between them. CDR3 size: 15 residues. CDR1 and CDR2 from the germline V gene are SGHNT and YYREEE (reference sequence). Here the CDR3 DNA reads TGTGCCAGCAGCTCCGGGACTCTCCTTGGAGATACGCAGTATTTT. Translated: CASSSGTLLGDTQYF.